This T cell receptor (beta chain) stems from a study of shared clonotypes between healthy human individuals. Only one count was recorded for this clone. Its antigen is as yet unknown. Notes on the study in general: Shared clonotypes: about 5% naive CD4, around 3.4% naive CD8, roughly 2.4% memory CD4, 0.4% memory CD8. Only blood underwent sampling, and tissue repertoires likely differ.

Assay: immunoSEQ multiplex PCR; the TCRdb copy retains only in-frame clones and omits some. The table has 2,500,000 or so clones, over 85% seen once. Germline values: CDR1 MNHEY, CDR2 SVGAGI. The CDR3 covers 13 residues. Between the trimmed V and J ends, which lost 6 bases and 4 bases, there was a span of 12 bases. The chain combines TRBV6-5 with TRBJ1-2, with D possibly being TRBD1 (6 bases). This receptor was obtained from a young man in good health. Some clones in this sample may be carry-over from other donors' samples. Sequenced: naive CD4+ T cells from PBMCs. Noted subset: CD45RA+ positively selected. As DNA, the CDR3 is TGTGCCAGCAGCCAGGACAGCCCCTATGGCTACACCTTC. Protein sequence: CASSQDSPYGYTF.